This T cell receptor (beta chain) is drawn from a study of OX40 agonist ivuxolimab in advanced cancers. Study background: Patients were given ivuxolimab, an antibody that agonizes OX40 (CD134). General observations from the study: Expanded clones tended on average to be more numerous among CD8+ T cells than CD4+.

Comment on this clone: Its antigen is not known.

The protocol was immunoSEQ multiplex PCR, while the TCRdb copy is restricted to in-frame clones and leaves out a portion. The sample contains about 77,000 clones, 85% to 95% of which appear only once. The starting material was CD4+ or CD8+ T cells sorted from blood, obtained in a trial of the OX40 agonist ivuxolimab. The receptor was derived from an adult with an advanced solid tumor such as melanoma, head and neck, liver or kidney cancer.

This CDR3 is CASSHSLGVSYEQYF. CDR3 coding DNA: TGTGCCAGCAGCCATTCTTTGGGGGTTTCCTACGAGCAGTACTTC. The chain employs TRBV7-2 and TRBJ2-7; D assignment may be TRBD1 or TRBD2 (5 bases each). The CDR3 runs 15 residues. The V and J ends lost 5 bases and 1 base respectively, with 15 bases between them. The V gene's germline CDR1 is SGHTA and CDR2 FQGNSA.